What follows describes a single T cell receptor beta chain. Patients in the study, people with chemo-refractory metastatic non-small-cell lung cancer, received focal radiation plus ipilimumab CTLA-4 blockade. Trimming cost V 3 bases and J 0 bases, with 8 bases left between them. The CDR3 covers 14 residues. The germline CDR1 and CDR2 sequences are LNHDA and SQIVND (reference sequence). The repertoire was sequenced with immunoSEQ multiplex PCR; TCRdb's copy has only in-frame clones and lacks some. Of about 28,000 clones in the sample, about four fifths were seen once. The source of the sample is a study of radiotherapy plus CTLA-4 blockade in lung cancer.

The sequenced sample was peripheral blood, obtained from a patient treated with radiotherapy plus ipilimumab. The V gene is TRBV19, the J gene TRBJ2-5; D might be TRBD1 (6 bases). The source of this sequence is a human donor with non-small cell lung cancer that progressed on radiotherapy plus ipilimumab. CDR3 bases: TGTGCCAGTAGTATGGACAGAAACCAAGAGACCCAGTACTTC. This sequence encodes CASSMDRNQETQYF.